These T cell receptor beta chains were read from a single sample in a study of neurological immune-mediated disorders. In TCRdb, the 5' RACE reads were re-called with MiXCR into one record per CDR3 protein. The sample records 95,000 to 110,000 distinct CDR3 sequences, about 10% being singletons. The specimen sequenced was PBMCs. These receptors came from a female donor with HTLV-1-associated myelopathy (HAM/TSP). CDR3s include the opening cysteine and the closing phenylalanine or tryptophan. A D gene is named only where the DNA matches it firmly. Part of the rows lack a size; the others show once, few, many or a class for expanded clones.

clone_size: many
cdr3_length: 15
j_call: TRBJ2-2
v_call: TRBV3-1
d_call: TRBD1
cdr3_aa: CASSARGRRTGELFF
cdr3_nt: TGTGCCAGCAGCGCCAGGGGGCGCCGCACCGGGGAGCTGTTTTTT

clone_size: -
cdr3_length: 13
j_call: TRBJ1-5
v_call: TRBV6-1
d_call: -
cdr3_aa: CASSMKRGQPQHF
cdr3_nt: TGTGCCAGCAGTATGAAACGAGGACAGCCCCAGCATTTT

clone_size: many
cdr3_length: 14
j_call: TRBJ2-7
v_call: TRBV5-1
d_call: -
cdr3_aa: CASSLTWLGGEQYF
cdr3_nt: TGCGCCAGCAGCTTGACCTGGTTGGGGGGTGAGCAGTACTTC

clone_size: many
cdr3_length: 11
j_call: TRBJ2-7
v_call: TRBV30
d_call: -
cdr3_aa: CAWSPGYEQYF
cdr3_nt: TGTGCCTGGAGCCCGGGCTACGAGCAGTACTTC

clone_size: many
cdr3_length: 15
j_call: TRBJ1-5
v_call: TRBV28
d_call: TRBD1
cdr3_aa: CASSPRDRAVQPQHF
cdr3_nt: TGTGCCAGCAGCCCCCGGGACAGGGCTGTTCAGCCCCAGCATTTT

clone_size: many
cdr3_length: 14
j_call: TRBJ2-1
v_call: TRBV29-1
d_call: TRBD2
cdr3_aa: CSVGARDYYNEQFF
cdr3_nt: TGCAGCGTTGGCGCCAGGGACTACTACAATGAGCAGTTCTTC

clone_size: few
cdr3_length: 13
j_call: TRBJ2-7
v_call: TRBV5-1
d_call: -
cdr3_aa: CASSLEGLHEQYF
cdr3_nt: TGCGCCAGCAGCTTGGAAGGACTCCACGAGCAGTACTTC

clone_size: -
cdr3_length: 15
j_call: TRBJ2-7
v_call: TRBV15
d_call: -
cdr3_aa: CVTSGLRDPSYEQYF
cdr3_nt: TGTGTCACCAGCGGTCTGCGGGATCCTTCCTACGAGCAGTACTTC

clone_size: many
cdr3_length: 14
j_call: TRBJ1-5
v_call: TRBV20-1
d_call: -
cdr3_aa: CSVRRDGGNQPQHF
cdr3_nt: TGCAGTGTCAGACGTGACGGCGGCAATCAGCCCCAGCATTTT

clone_size: many
cdr3_length: 15
j_call: TRBJ2-3
v_call: TRBV5-1
d_call: TRBD1
cdr3_aa: CASSYSGQGTDTQYF
cdr3_nt: TGCGCCAGCAGCTATTCTGGACAGGGCACAGATACGCAGTATTTT

clone_size: many
cdr3_length: 14
j_call: TRBJ2-2
v_call: TRBV5-6
d_call: -
cdr3_aa: CASSTIENTGELFF
cdr3_nt: TGTGCCAGCAGCACGATAGAGAACACCGGGGAGCTGTTTTTT

clone_size: many
cdr3_length: 12
j_call: TRBJ2-1
v_call: TRBV10-2
d_call: -
cdr3_aa: CASREGGNEQFF
cdr3_nt: TGCGCCAGCAGAGAGGGGGGGAATGAGCAGTTCTTC

clone_size: many
cdr3_length: 12
j_call: TRBJ1-1
v_call: TRBV12-3/TRBV12-4
d_call: -
cdr3_aa: CASRASNTEAFF
cdr3_nt: TGTGCCAGCAGGGCGTCGAACACTGAAGCTTTCTTT

clone_size: -
cdr3_length: 15
j_call: TRBJ2-2
v_call: TRBV5-1
d_call: -
cdr3_aa: CASSLERFDTGELFF
cdr3_nt: TGCGCCAGCAGCTTGGAGCGATTTGACACCGGGGAGCTGTTTTTT

clone_size: many
cdr3_length: 16
j_call: TRBJ2-7
v_call: TRBV5-1
d_call: TRBD2
cdr3_aa: CASSFLSAGGSYEQYF
cdr3_nt: TGCGCCAGCAGCTTCCTGTCCGCGGGGGGCTCCTACGAGCAGTACTTC

clone_size: many
cdr3_length: 15
j_call: TRBJ2-7
v_call: TRBV10-3
d_call: TRBD2
cdr3_aa: CAISSSLAGAYEQYF
cdr3_nt: TGTGCCATCAGTTCGTCACTAGCGGGGGCCTACGAGCAGTACTTC

clone_size: many
cdr3_length: 16
j_call: TRBJ2-1
v_call: TRBV29-1
d_call: TRBD2
cdr3_aa: CSVEDRGGGAYNEQFF
cdr3_nt: TGCAGCGTTGAAGATCGGGGCGGGGGGGCTTACAATGAGCAGTTCTTC

clone_size: many
cdr3_length: 12
j_call: TRBJ2-3
v_call: TRBV20-1
d_call: -
cdr3_aa: CSASPFGDTQYF
cdr3_nt: TGCAGTGCTAGCCCCTTCGGGGATACGCAGTATTTT

clone_size: many
cdr3_length: 14
j_call: TRBJ2-2
v_call: TRBV6-2/TRBV6-3
d_call: -
cdr3_aa: CASSYGVNTGELFF
cdr3_nt: TGTGCCAGCAGTTACGGGGTCAACACCGGGGAGCTGTTTTTT

clone_size: many
cdr3_length: 13
j_call: TRBJ2-7
v_call: TRBV5-1
d_call: -
cdr3_aa: CASSLYEAYEQYF
cdr3_nt: TGCGCCAGCAGCTTGTATGAGGCCTACGAGCAGTACTTC

clone_size: many
cdr3_length: 15
j_call: TRBJ1-1
v_call: TRBV5-1
d_call: TRBD1
cdr3_aa: CASSQGDRMNTEAFF
cdr3_nt: TGCGCCAGCAGCCAAGGGGACAGAATGAACACTGAAGCTTTCTTT

clone_size: many
cdr3_length: 12
j_call: TRBJ1-2
v_call: TRBV20-1
d_call: -
cdr3_aa: CSARRQGYGYTF
cdr3_nt: TGCAGTGCTAGGAGGCAGGGCTATGGCTACACCTTC

clone_size: few
cdr3_length: 21
j_call: TRBJ1-5
v_call: TRBV14
d_call: TRBD1
cdr3_aa: CASSQDFLGGQRVHSNQPQHF
cdr3_nt: TGTGCCAGCAGCCAAGATTTTCTGGGGGGACAGAGGGTGCATAGCAATCAGCCCCAGCATTTT

clone_size: many
cdr3_length: 14
j_call: TRBJ2-7
v_call: TRBV18
d_call: -
cdr3_aa: CASSADGSSYEQYF
cdr3_nt: TGTGCCAGCTCAGCGGACGGGAGCTCCTACGAGCAGTACTTC

clone_size: many
cdr3_length: 14
j_call: TRBJ2-5
v_call: TRBV5-1
d_call: TRBD2
cdr3_aa: CASSLAGREETQYF
cdr3_nt: TGCGCCAGCAGCTTGGCGGGGAGGGAAGAGACCCAGTACTTC

clone_size: once
cdr3_length: 14
j_call: TRBJ2-4
v_call: TRBV2
d_call: TRBD2
cdr3_aa: CASSATSNRHIQYF
cdr3_nt: TGTGCCAGCAGCGCGACTAGCAATAGGCACATTCAGTACTTC

clone_size: many
cdr3_length: 14
j_call: TRBJ1-1
v_call: TRBV29-1
d_call: TRBD1
cdr3_aa: CSVTRTGSVPEAFF
cdr3_nt: TGCAGCGTTACGCGGACAGGGTCGGTACCTGAAGCTTTCTTT

clone_size: many
cdr3_length: 17
j_call: TRBJ2-1
v_call: TRBV29-1
d_call: TRBD2
cdr3_aa: CSVTSTSGAFSYNEQFF
cdr3_nt: TGCAGCGTCACCTCGACTAGCGGAGCATTCTCCTACAATGAGCAGTTCTTC

clone_size: many
cdr3_length: 13
j_call: TRBJ2-3
v_call: TRBV5-1
d_call: -
cdr3_aa: CASSSYREDTQYF
cdr3_nt: TGCGCCAGCAGCTCGTACAGGGAAGATACGCAGTATTTT

clone_size: many
cdr3_length: 14
j_call: TRBJ1-1
v_call: TRBV5-1
d_call: -
cdr3_aa: CASTLTGQGSEAFF
cdr3_nt: TGCGCCAGCACCCTCACAGGGCAAGGATCTGAAGCTTTCTTT

clone_size: many
cdr3_length: 16
j_call: TRBJ2-3
v_call: TRBV5-1
d_call: TRBD2
cdr3_aa: CASRENSGGFTDTQYF
cdr3_nt: TGCGCCAGCAGAGAGAACAGCGGGGGATTCACAGATACGCAGTATTTT

clone_size: many
cdr3_length: 15
j_call: TRBJ2-5
v_call: TRBV9
d_call: TRBD1
cdr3_aa: CASSHSMTGEETQYF
cdr3_nt: TGTGCCAGCAGCCACTCAATGACAGGGGAAGAGACCCAGTACTTC

clone_size: many
cdr3_length: 17
j_call: TRBJ2-3
v_call: TRBV14
d_call: TRBD1
cdr3_aa: CASSHATGRGRTDTQYF
cdr3_nt: TGTGCCAGCAGCCACGCTACAGGAAGGGGGCGTACAGATACGCAGTATTTT

clone_size: many
cdr3_length: 15
j_call: TRBJ2-3
v_call: TRBV10-2
d_call: TRBD2
cdr3_aa: CASSPRERGTDTQYF
cdr3_nt: TGCGCCAGCAGTCCTCGGGAGCGGGGTACAGATACGCAGTATTTT

clone_size: many
cdr3_length: 14
j_call: TRBJ2-3
v_call: TRBV5-1
d_call: -
cdr3_aa: CASSLRMEQTTQYF
cdr3_nt: TGCGCCAGCAGCTTGAGGATGGAGCAGACTACGCAGTATTTT

clone_size: many
cdr3_length: 13
j_call: TRBJ2-1
v_call: TRBV24-1
d_call: -
cdr3_aa: CATSKDSYNEQFF
cdr3_nt: TGTGCCACCAGCAAGGACAGTTACAATGAGCAGTTCTTC

clone_size: many
cdr3_length: 15
j_call: TRBJ1-2
v_call: TRBV4-2
d_call: TRBD1
cdr3_aa: CASSQGDRGPYGYTF
cdr3_nt: TGTGCCAGCAGCCAGGGGGACAGGGGCCCCTATGGCTACACCTTC

clone_size: -
cdr3_length: 14
j_call: TRBJ2-1
v_call: TRBV6-6
d_call: -
cdr3_aa: CASSYVWGQETQFF
cdr3_nt: TGTGCCAGCAGTTACGTTTGGGGGCAGGAGACACAGTTCTTC

clone_size: few
cdr3_length: 13
j_call: TRBJ2-7
v_call: TRBV27
d_call: -
cdr3_aa: CASRLSGTYEQYF
cdr3_nt: TGTGCCAGCAGGTTATCCGGGACATACGAGCAGTACTTC

clone_size: many
cdr3_length: 13
j_call: TRBJ2-5
v_call: TRBV5-6
d_call: -
cdr3_aa: CASSLNRVETQYF
cdr3_nt: TGTGCCAGCAGCTTAAACAGAGTAGAGACCCAGTACTTC

clone_size: many
cdr3_length: 16
j_call: TRBJ2-1
v_call: TRBV4-1
d_call: TRBD2
cdr3_aa: CASSQVEKRGDNEQFF
cdr3_nt: TGCGCCAGCAGCCAAGTTGAAAAGCGGGGGGACAATGAGCAGTTCTTC

clone_size: -
cdr3_length: 17
j_call: TRBJ2-3
v_call: TRBV5-1
d_call: -
cdr3_aa: CASSSLPGGTSTDTQYF
cdr3_nt: TGCGCCAGCAGCTCCTTACCCGGAGGAACGAGCACAGATACGCAGTATTTT

clone_size: many
cdr3_length: 14
j_call: TRBJ1-6
v_call: TRBV11-2
d_call: TRBD1
cdr3_aa: CASSSGTANSPLHF
cdr3_nt: TGTGCCAGCAGCTCCGGGACAGCCAATTCACCCCTCCACTTT

clone_size: many
cdr3_length: 11
j_call: TRBJ1-1
v_call: TRBV20-1
d_call: -
cdr3_aa: CSHTLNTEAFF
cdr3_nt: TGCAGTCATACACTGAACACTGAAGCTTTCTTT

clone_size: many
cdr3_length: 12
j_call: TRBJ2-3
v_call: TRBV5-1
d_call: -
cdr3_aa: CASSSPTDTQYF
cdr3_nt: TGCGCCAGCAGCTCCCCCACAGATACGCAGTATTTT

clone_size: -
cdr3_length: 12
j_call: TRBJ2-5
v_call: TRBV5-1
d_call: -
cdr3_aa: CATSREGETQYF
cdr3_nt: TGCGCCACCTCCCGAGAAGGGGAGACCCAGTACTTC

clone_size: many
cdr3_length: 14
j_call: TRBJ2-3
v_call: TRBV20-1
d_call: TRBD2
cdr3_aa: CSARSGGAGDTQYF
cdr3_nt: TGCAGTGCTAGAAGCGGGGGGGCGGGAGATACGCAGTATTTT

clone_size: many
cdr3_length: 15
j_call: TRBJ2-2
v_call: TRBV5-1
d_call: -
cdr3_aa: CASSRGTVNTGELFF
cdr3_nt: TGCGCCAGCAGCCGGGGGACAGTCAACACCGGGGAGCTGTTTTTT

clone_size: many
cdr3_length: 16
j_call: TRBJ2-3
v_call: TRBV7-2
d_call: TRBD2
cdr3_aa: CASSLGLAGVGDTQYF
cdr3_nt: TGTGCCAGCAGCTTGGGACTAGCGGGGGTTGGAGATACGCAGTATTTT

clone_size: many
cdr3_length: 16
j_call: TRBJ2-2
v_call: TRBV24-1
d_call: -
cdr3_aa: CATSDPRLGSAGELFF
cdr3_nt: TGTGCCACCAGTGACCCCCGCCTAGGATCGGCCGGGGAGCTGTTTTTT

clone_size: many
cdr3_length: 13
j_call: TRBJ1-2
v_call: TRBV5-1
d_call: -
cdr3_aa: CASSLADIGGYTF
cdr3_nt: TGCGCCAGCAGCTTGGCTGACATCGGGGGCTACACCTTC

clone_size: many
cdr3_length: 15
j_call: TRBJ2-7
v_call: TRBV5-6
d_call: -
cdr3_aa: CASSLGLTMGYEQYF
cdr3_nt: TGTGCCAGCAGCTTGGGCCTGACGATGGGCTACGAGCAGTACTTC